This T cell receptor (beta chain) stems from a study of OX40 agonist ivuxolimab in advanced cancers. Study-level findings and limits: Still undetermined is the antigen specificity of the expanded peripheral T cells.

The assay was immunoSEQ multiplex PCR, and TCRdb's table has in-frame clones only and misses some. The sample consists of more than 55,000 clones, about 83% of them appearing once. Between the trimmed V and J ends, which lost 7 bases and 0 bases, there was a span of 7 bases. The length of the CDR3 is 14 residues. Germline V gene data show CDR1 as MDHEN and CDR2 as SYDVKM. Concerning this clone itself: Its specificity is not known.

This TCR was recovered from an adult with an advanced solid tumor such as melanoma, head and neck, liver or kidney cancer. The chain recombines TRBV28 with TRBJ2-6; perhaps TRBD2 as D (6 bases). Sequences were derived from CD4+ or CD8+ T cells sorted from blood, sampled in a trial of the OX40 agonist ivuxolimab. The CDR3 DNA follows: TGTGCCAGCATGACTAGCTCTGGGGCCAACGTCCTGACTTTC. Residues: CASMTSSGANVLTF.